The clone carrying this T cell receptor beta chain was counted at least ten times. The library was built from roughly 400 ng RNA with molecular barcoded adaptors for alpha/delta and beta/gamma chains. TCRdb re-called the reads through MiXCR, storing one row per CDR3 protein. The sample records 100,000 to 150,000 distinct CDR3 sequences, roughly 13% being singletons. This sample is part of a study of read filtering for tumor transcriptome and immune sequencing. Whole-study context: Mean patient age was 65.9 years, range roughly 45 to 85; 16 to 20 male, around 15 female. By R-ISS, stages I, II and III held approximately 8, 16 and 7 patients. DNase treatment preceded whole-transcriptome library preparation.

Germline V gene lookup returns CDR1 MDHEN and CDR2 SYDVKM. The CDR3 spans 14 residues. Trimming removed 7 bases from V and 5 bases from J, with 18 bases in between. The sequenced material came from a population of CD138-negative cells sorted from bone marrow. The TCR was taken from a donor at least 40 years old with multiple myeloma. This sequence joins TRBV28 and TRBJ2-7; perhaps TRBD2 as D (5 bases). CDR3: CASIPSGGIDEQYF. CDR3 in DNA: TGTGCCAGCATTCCCTCCGGAGGAATTGACGAGCAGTACTTC.